The 30 T cell receptor beta chains in this list originate from one sample, sequenced in a study of blood T cell repertoires in COVID-19. The method was immunoSEQ multiplex PCR; TCRdb's version includes in-frame clones alone and lacks a portion of them. The sample contains more than 85,000 clones, roughly 83% of which appear only once. Sequencing was performed on peripheral blood. The receptors were gathered from a woman between 55 and 75 years old with acute or convalescent COVID-19.

This clone has more than one count but fewer than ten. CDR3 region: CACGQDPNQPQHF. CDR3 coding DNA: TGTGCCTGCGGACAGGACCCCAATCAGCCCCAGCATTTT. The chain employs TRBV6-5 and TRBJ1-5, with 7 bases fitting TRBD1. V trimming: 11 bases; J trimming: 3 bases; junction bases outside the gene matches: 7. From germline, CDR1 is MNHEY and CDR2 SVGAGI. This CDR3 region has 13 residues.

The chain is built from TRBV4-1 and TRBJ2-7; tentatively, D is TRBD1 (6 bases). This CDR3 region has 14 residues. Germline CDR1 and CDR2: MGHRA and YSYEKL. Between the trimmed V and J ends, which lost 4 bases and 9 bases, there was a span of 19 bases. CDR3 sequence (DNA): TGCGCCAGCAGCCTCACGTTAACGAAAGGGGGGCAGTACTTC. Translated: CASSLTLTKGGQYF.

This chain joins TRBV5-4 and TRBJ2-3; 13 bases agree with TRBD2. Germline loops: CDR1 SGHNT, CDR2 YYREEE (reference sequence). Trimming removed 4 bases from V and 4 bases from J; junction bases left unmatched: 6. The CDR3 runs to 16 residues. Here the CDR3 DNA reads TGTGCCAGCAGCGGAGGACTAGCGGGAGTGGCAGATACGCAGTATTTT. Its translation is CASSGGLAGVADTQYF.

The chain has TRBV5-1 and TRBJ2-1; D is undetermined. The CDR3 consists of 13 residues. Germline V gene sequence: CDR1 SGHRS, CDR2 YFSETQ. V lost 9 bases and J lost 5, with 15 bases in between. The CDR3 here is CATRVSLNNEQFF. CDR3 in DNA: TGCGCCACCCGGGTTTCCCTTAACAATGAGCAGTTCTTC.

The gene calls are TRBV28 and TRBJ1-5; D is undetermined. The CDR3 runs to 12 residues. V lost 2 bases, J lost 6 bases, and 5 bases lay in between. Per germline, CDR1 MDHEN and CDR2 SYDVKM. The CDR3 DNA follows: TGTGCCAGCAGTTTAAGCTTTCAGCCCCAGCATTTT. It yields the protein CASSLSFQPQHF.

The V call is TRBV11-2, the J call TRBJ2-3; 8 bases are a match to TRBD2. With 5 bases clipped from V and 5 bases from J, the junction kept 9 bases outside the gene matches. Germline values: CDR1 SGHAT, CDR2 FQNNGV. The CDR3 spans 15 residues. CDR3 nucleotide sequence: TGTGCCAGCAGCCCAACCGGGGGGGCCATAGATACGCAGTATTTT. The encoded protein is CASSPTGGAIDTQYF.

The chain combines TRBV27 with TRBJ2-5; 8 nucleotides line up with TRBD2. The CDR3 consists of 14 residues. J lost 2 bases, V lost 6 bases, and 5 bases had no gene match. The germline V gene has CDR1 MNHEY and CDR2 SMNVEV (reference sequence). Here the CDR3 reads CASRALAGQETQYF. The CDR3 coding sequence is TGTGCCAGCAGGGCCCTAGCGGGTCAAGAGACCCAGTACTTC.

This clone has only one observation. V gene TRBV27 combines with J gene TRBJ2-7, with a weak D call TRBD1 (5 bases). The CDR3 has 13 residues. The germline CDR1 and CDR2 sequences are MNHEY and SMNVEV (reference sequence). V shed 10 bases and J shed 5 bases, with 18 bases lying between them. CDR3 DNA: TGTGCCACCAGCCGTAGGGGTAGGAACGAGCAGTACTTC. Translated: CATSRRGRNEQYF.

The rearrangement joins TRBV6-1 to TRBJ1-1, with D tentatively TRBD1 (5 bases). Germline V gene data show CDR1 as MNHNS and CDR2 as SASEGT. V was clipped by 2 bases and J by 6 bases, with 10 bases between them. This CDR3 comprises 13 residues. The CDR3 nucleotides read TGTGCCAGCAGTGAACGGACACCACCTGAAGCTTTCTTT. It is translated as CASSERTPPEAFF.

In this sample, this clone turned up a few times. This sequence joins TRBV7-9 and TRBJ1-1; TRBD1 agrees at 9 bases. J gave up 7 bases and V 5 bases, and 5 bases lay outside the gene matches. The CDR3 is 13 residues long. The germline CDR1 and CDR2 sequences are SEHNR and FQNEAQ (reference sequence). The CDR3 region has the DNA TGTGCCAGCAGCGTACCGGGACAGGGTGAAGCTTTCTTT. Translation: CASSVPGQGEAFF.

The rearrangement links TRBV19 to TRBJ2-2; 8 bases fit TRBD2. Germline loops: CDR1 LNHDA, CDR2 SQIVND (reference sequence). CDR3 length: 13 residues. Unmatched junction bases numbered 10, after V lost 11 bases and J lost 8 bases. The CDR3 loop is CAGEAGVGGELFF. Written as DNA, the CDR3 is TGTGCCGGCGAAGCGGGAGTAGGAGGGGAGCTGTTTTTT. Supplemented by reference TRBV19 and TRBJ2-2, the full variable domain reads DGGITQSPKYLFRKEGQNVTLSCEQNLNHDAMYWYRQDPGQGLRLIYYSQIVNDFQKGDIAEGYSVSREKKESFPLTVTSAQKNPTAFYLCAGEAGVGGELFFGEGSRLTVL.

CDR3 in amino acids: CASSLNPASGGSQFF. DNA for the CDR3: TGTGCCAGCAGCTTAAACCCTGCTAGCGGGGGGTCGCAGTTCTTC. The V gene is TRBV7-6, the J gene TRBJ2-1; TRBD2 matches 11 bases. V was pared by 2 bases and J by 12 bases, with 9 bases of the junction left unmatched. Germline assignment: CDR1 SGHVS and CDR2 FNYEAQ. There are 15 residues in the CDR3.

This chain joins TRBV5-8 and TRBJ2-7; D unclear. CDR1 and CDR2 from the germline V gene are SGHTS and YDEGEE. CDR3 length equals 14 residues. Trimming removed 2 bases from V and 2 bases from J, with 11 bases in between. The CDR3 reads CASSFQTFTYEQYF. For the CDR3, the DNA is TGTGCCAGCAGCTTCCAGACATTTACCTACGAGCAGTACTTC.

This clone occurred a few times. The chain joins TRBV6-6 to TRBJ1-1; no reliable D call. Looked up from germline, CDR1 is MNHNY and CDR2 is SVGAGI (reference sequence). V was trimmed by 6 bases and J by 0 bases, leaving 14 bases between them. There are 15 residues in the CDR3. The CDR3 is CASRPRTDVNTEAFF. The CDR3 nucleotides are TGTGCCAGCAGACCTCGGACTGACGTGAACACTGAAGCTTTCTTT.

The CDR3 coding sequence is TGTGCCAGCAGCGTTGGAAACAGGGCCCCCTCCTATGGCTACACCTTC. Translating gives CASSVGNRAPSYGYTF. This chain links TRBV9 with TRBJ1-2, with D possibly matching TRBD1 (6 bases). The CDR3 sequence is 16 residues long. Germline V gene data show CDR1 as SGDLS and CDR2 as YYNGEE. The V gene lost 2 bases and the J gene lost 4 bases, with 18 bases spanning the gap.

The rearrangement uses TRBV6-1 and TRBJ2-5, with 8 bases fitting TRBD2. Germline V lookup: CDR1 MNHNS, CDR2 SASEGT. This CDR3 is 16 amino acids long. The J segment lost 1 base and the V segment lost 5 bases, leaving 9 bases of the junction unmatched. The CDR3 loop is CASSKGTSGFQETQYF. Here the CDR3 DNA reads TGTGCCAGCAGTAAAGGAACTAGCGGCTTCCAAGAGACCCAGTACTTC.

Only one count was recorded for this clone. DNA for the CDR3: TGTGCCAGCAGTTCGACAGACTCTGGGGCCAACGTCCTGACTTTC. It yields the protein CASSSTDSGANVLTF. This chain joins TRBV7-9 and TRBJ2-6, with a weak D call TRBD1 (5 bases). Germline-derived CDR1 and CDR2 are SEHNR and FQNEAQ (reference sequence). Trimming removed 6 bases at V and 0 bases at J, with 9 bases between. The length of the CDR3 is 15 residues. The complete variable domain, with remaining parts taken from reference TRBV7-9 and TRBJ2-6, reads DTGVSQNPRHKITKRGQNVTFRCDPISEHNRLYWYRQTLGQGPEFLTYFQNEAQLEKSRLLSDRFSAERPKGSFSTLEIQRTEQGDSAMYLCASSSTDSGANVLTFGAGSRLTVL.

This chain joins TRBV6-6 and TRBJ1-2; no clear D. The V end lost 2 bases, the J end lost 2 bases, and 6 bases lay between the germline ends. This CDR3 has 13 amino acids. The germline V gene has CDR1 MNHNY and CDR2 SVGAGI (reference sequence). The CDR3 spells CASSYGQNYGYTF. The CDR3 DNA reads as TGTGCCAGCAGTTACGGGCAGAACTATGGCTACACCTTC.

The chain links TRBV2 to TRBJ1-5; D gene uncertain. CDR3 length: 15 amino acids. Germline CDR1 is SNHLY and CDR2 is FYNNEI. V lost 4 bases and J 6 bases, leaving 16 bases between the germline ends. In DNA, the CDR3 is TGTGCCAGCAGTGGGGGTTTGGCCGGGAGTCAGCCCCAGCATTTT. Encoded protein: CASSGGLAGSQPQHF.

This clone was seen a few times. The rearrangement links TRBV7-9 to TRBJ2-7; D is uncertain. This CDR3 is 12 amino acids long. The germline CDR1 and CDR2 sequences are SEHNR and FQNEAQ (reference sequence). V shed 5 bases and J shed 6 bases, with 11 bases lying between them. For the CDR3, the DNA is TGTGCCAGCAGCCTACTTCAGGCCGAGCAGTACTTC. Amino acids: CASSLLQAEQYF.

CDR3 nucleotides: TGTGCCAGCAGTTCCCTAAGGGGGACGGGGTCCCAGCATTTT. This translates into CASSSLRGTGSQHF. The rearrangement joins TRBV6-5 to TRBJ1-5; D possibly corresponds to TRBD1 (6 bases). V was cut by 4 bases and J by 11 bases, with 18 bases left in between. The V gene's germline CDR1 is MNHEY and CDR2 SVGAGI. The CDR3 has 14 amino acids.

V and J are TRBV12-3 or TRBV12-4 and TRBJ1-3; D might be TRBD1 (6 bases). The CDR3 runs 13 residues. V shed 3 bases and J shed 4 bases, with 7 bases lying between them. CDR3 coding DNA: TGTGCCAGCAGTTTTACAGGGGGAAACACCATATATTTT. It translates to CASSFTGGNTIYF.

This chain uses TRBV3-1 (or the pseudogene TRBV3-2) with TRBJ1-6; D unresolved. The V end lost 1 base, the J end lost 6 bases, and 10 bases lay between the germline ends. This CDR3 has 15 residues. CDR1 is LGHDT, CDR2 YNNKEL, per germline (reference sequence). In nucleotides, the CDR3 is TGTGCCAGCAGCCAAGGAGGGTCCAGTAATTCACCCCTCCACTTT. This encodes CASSQGGSSNSPLHF.

The chain couples TRBV6-6 to TRBJ2-3; TRBD2 matches at 10 bases. CDR1 is MNHNY, CDR2 SVGAGI, per germline (reference sequence). V trimming: 6 bases; J trimming: 0 bases; junction bases outside the gene matches: 9. The CDR3 contains 17 residues. The CDR3 coding sequence is TGTGCCAGCAGCCGACTACAACTAGCGGGGAGCACAGATACGCAGTATTTT. It yields the protein CASSRLQLAGSTDTQYF.

The rearrangement uses TRBV9 and TRBJ1-1; D is unclear. The CDR3 has 13 amino acids. Trimming took off 4 bases at V and 1 base at J, with 8 bases between the two ends. Germline CDR1 reads SGDLS; CDR2 reads YYNGEE. CDR3 in DNA: TGTGCCAGCAGCCCCGAGCGGAACACTGAAGCTTTCTTT. Translated, it gives CASSPERNTEAFF.

The V and J genes are TRBV12-3 or TRBV12-4 and TRBJ2-1, with 7 bases lining up with TRBD2. The junction had 4 bases not matched to a gene; V was cut back by 5 bases and J by 6 bases. There are 13 residues in the CDR3. The CDR3 DNA sequence: TGTGCCAGCAGTAGGACTAGTTTCAATGAGCAGTTCTTC. This codes for CASSRTSFNEQFF.

The chain links TRBV5-8 to TRBJ2-2; D not certain. Between the trimmed V and J ends, which lost 4 bases and 1 base, there was a span of 14 bases. CDR1 and CDR2 (germline): SGHTS, YDEGEE. The CDR3 has 16 residues. CDR3 sequence: CASSPRPYGNTGELFF. The DNA for the CDR3 is TGTGCCAGCAGCCCACGTCCGTACGGGAACACCGGGGAGCTGTTTTTT.

This chain connects TRBV24-1 to TRBJ2-7, with unresolved D. Germline V gene lookup returns CDR1 KGHDR and CDR2 SFDVKD. The CDR3 covers 10 residues. The CDR3 sequence is CAQTPYEQYF. CDR3 nucleotides: TGTGCTCAAACACCCTACGAGCAGTACTTC.

The genes are TRBV12-3 or TRBV12-4 and TRBJ2-7; no clear D gene. Trimming stripped 2 bases from V and 6 bases from J, with 8 bases between. The CDR3 length is 12 residues. Here the CDR3 DNA reads TGTGCCAGCAGTTTACGAGGCCGCGAGCAGTACTTC. Translation gives CASSLRGREQYF.

This clone was counted at least ten times. The genes are TRBV30 and TRBJ1-6; D is possibly TRBD1 (6 bases). V shed 5 bases and J shed 0 bases, with 8 bases lying between them. Germline values: CDR1 GTSNPN, CDR2 SVGIG (reference sequence). The CDR3 covers 14 residues. This CDR3 is CAWQGGSYNSPLHF. In DNA form, the CDR3 reads TGTGCCTGGCAAGGGGGCTCCTATAATTCACCCCTCCACTTT. The variable domain in full, with the rest retrieved from reference TRBV30 and TRBJ1-6, is SQTIHQWPATLVQPVGSPLSLECTVEGTSNPNLYWYRQAAGRGLQLLFYSVGIGQISSEVPQNLSASRPQDRQFILSSKKLLLSDSGFYLCAWQGGSYNSPLHFGNGTRLTVT.